The entry that follows covers one TCR beta chain sequence. TCRdb's copy holds only in-frame clones and misses some; the assay was immunoSEQ multiplex PCR. The data contain 25,000 to 30,000 clones, 70% to 85% of them singletons. This CDR3 comprises 12 residues. Between the trimmed V and J ends, which lost 8 bases and 4 bases, there was a span of 9 bases. The germline V gene encodes CDR1 SEHNR and CDR2 FQNEAQ (reference sequence). Time point given: recipient sample about 28 days before transplant, after cytoreduction. These data originate in a study of T cell clonotyping in hematopoietic cell transplantation.

Specimen: peripheral blood mononuclear cells, collected before stem cell transplant. The chain couples TRBV7-9 to TRBJ2-1, with D unclear. The receptor was derived from a woman in her sixties or seventies with acute myeloid leukemia. Some clones in this sample may be carry-over from other donors' samples. CDR3: CASGYSYNEQFF. The DNA for the CDR3 is TGTGCCAGCGGGTACAGTTACAATGAGCAGTTCTTC.